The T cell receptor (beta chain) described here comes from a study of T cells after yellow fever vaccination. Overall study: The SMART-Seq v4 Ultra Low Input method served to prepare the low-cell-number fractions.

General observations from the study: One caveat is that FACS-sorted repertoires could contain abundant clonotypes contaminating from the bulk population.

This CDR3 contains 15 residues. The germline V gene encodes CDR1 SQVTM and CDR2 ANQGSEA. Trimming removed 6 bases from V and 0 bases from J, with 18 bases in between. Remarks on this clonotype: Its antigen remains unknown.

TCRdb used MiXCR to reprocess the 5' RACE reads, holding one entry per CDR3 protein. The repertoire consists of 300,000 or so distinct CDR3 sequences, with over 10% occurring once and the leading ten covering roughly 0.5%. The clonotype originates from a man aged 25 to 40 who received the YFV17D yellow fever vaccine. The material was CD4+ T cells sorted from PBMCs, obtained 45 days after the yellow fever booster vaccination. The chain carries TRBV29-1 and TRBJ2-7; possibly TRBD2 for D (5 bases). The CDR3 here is CSVAALGRLSYEQYF. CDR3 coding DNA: TGCAGCGTCGCCGCTTTAGGGAGACTCTCCTACGAGCAGTACTTC.